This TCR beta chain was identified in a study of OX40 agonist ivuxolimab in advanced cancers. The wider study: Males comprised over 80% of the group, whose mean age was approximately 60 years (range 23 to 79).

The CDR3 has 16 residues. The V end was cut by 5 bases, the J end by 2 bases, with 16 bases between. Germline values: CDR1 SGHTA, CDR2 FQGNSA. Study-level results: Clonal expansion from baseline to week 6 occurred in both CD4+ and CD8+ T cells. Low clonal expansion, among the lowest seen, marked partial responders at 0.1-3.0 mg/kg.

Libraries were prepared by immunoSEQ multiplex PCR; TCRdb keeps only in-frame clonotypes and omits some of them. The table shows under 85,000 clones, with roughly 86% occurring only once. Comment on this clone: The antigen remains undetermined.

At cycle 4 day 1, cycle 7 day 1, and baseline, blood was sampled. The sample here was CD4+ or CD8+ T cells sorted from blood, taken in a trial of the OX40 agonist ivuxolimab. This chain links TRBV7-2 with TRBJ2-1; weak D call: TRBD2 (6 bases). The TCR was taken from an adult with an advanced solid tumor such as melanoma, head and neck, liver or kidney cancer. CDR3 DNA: TGTGCCAGCAGCCAGCGCCGGCGGGGACCCTACAATGAGCAGTTCTTC. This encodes CASSQRRRGPYNEQFF.